This T cell receptor (beta chain) was retrieved from a study of shared clonotypes between healthy human individuals. General study findings and limits: The researchers took only blood, and tissue repertoires probably look different. The study found roughly 5% of naive CD4 clonotypes shared across several donors.

In replicate PCRs of sorted subsets, 150 to 200 ng DNA, roughly 27,000 T cell genomes, was used. Here immunoSEQ multiplex PCR was the method, and the copy in TCRdb shows in-frame clones only, minus some. The repertoire holds 2 million to 2.5 million clones, with 80% to 95% as singletons. Concerning this clone itself: Its antigen is unknown.

J gave up 6 bases and V 2 bases, and 10 bases lay outside the gene matches. The CDR3 has 16 amino acids. Germline V gene lookup returns CDR1 MDHEN and CDR2 SYDVKM. Sequences were obtained from naive CD4+ T cells from PBMCs. Documented subset: CD45RA+ positively selected. The chain combines TRBV28 with TRBJ1-5, with 7 bases fitting TRBD1. This TCR came from a man between 18 and 35 years old in good health. Some clones in this sample may be carry-over from other donors' samples. In DNA, the CDR3 is TGTGCCAGCAGTTTAAGTGGGACAGCTTCATTTCAGCCCCAGCATTTT. It specifies CASSLSGTASFQPQHF.